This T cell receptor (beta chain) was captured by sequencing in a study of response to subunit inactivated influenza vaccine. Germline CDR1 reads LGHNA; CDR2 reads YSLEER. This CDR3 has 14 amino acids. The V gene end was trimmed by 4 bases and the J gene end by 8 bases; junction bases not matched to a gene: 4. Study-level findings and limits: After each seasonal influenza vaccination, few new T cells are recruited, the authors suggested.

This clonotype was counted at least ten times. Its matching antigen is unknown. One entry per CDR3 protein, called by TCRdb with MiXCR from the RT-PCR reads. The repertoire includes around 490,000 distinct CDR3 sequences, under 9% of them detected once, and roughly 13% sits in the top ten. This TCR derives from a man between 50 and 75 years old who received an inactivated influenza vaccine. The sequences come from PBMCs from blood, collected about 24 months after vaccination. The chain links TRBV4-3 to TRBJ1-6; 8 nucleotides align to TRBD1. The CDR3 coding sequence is TGCGCCAGCAGCCCCGACAGGGGTTATTCACCCCTCCACTTT. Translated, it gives CASSPDRGYSPLHF.